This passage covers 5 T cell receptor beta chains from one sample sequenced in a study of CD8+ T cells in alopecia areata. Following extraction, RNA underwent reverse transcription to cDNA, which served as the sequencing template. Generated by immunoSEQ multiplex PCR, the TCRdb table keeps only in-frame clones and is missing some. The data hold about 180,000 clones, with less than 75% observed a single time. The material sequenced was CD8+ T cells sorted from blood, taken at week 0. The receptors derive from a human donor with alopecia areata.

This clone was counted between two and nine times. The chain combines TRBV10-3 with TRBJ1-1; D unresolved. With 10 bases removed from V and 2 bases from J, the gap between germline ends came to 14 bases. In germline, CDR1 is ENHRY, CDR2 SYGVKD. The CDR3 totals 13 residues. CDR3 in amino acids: CATNLQYNTEAFF. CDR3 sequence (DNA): TGTGCCACAAACCTACAGTATAACACTGAAGCTTTCTTT.

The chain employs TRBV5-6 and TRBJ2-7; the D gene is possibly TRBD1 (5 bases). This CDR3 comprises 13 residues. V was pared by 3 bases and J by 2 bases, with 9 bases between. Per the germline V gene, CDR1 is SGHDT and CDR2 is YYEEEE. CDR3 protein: CASSSDNPYEQYF. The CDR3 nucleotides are TGTGCCAGCAGCTCGGACAACCCCTACGAGCAGTACTTC.

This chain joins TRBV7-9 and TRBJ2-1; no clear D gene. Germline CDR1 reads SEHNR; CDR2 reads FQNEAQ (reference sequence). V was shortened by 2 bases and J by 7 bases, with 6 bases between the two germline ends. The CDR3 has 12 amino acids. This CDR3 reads CASSLTENEQFF. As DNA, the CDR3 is TGTGCCAGCAGCTTAACGGAAAATGAGCAGTTCTTC.

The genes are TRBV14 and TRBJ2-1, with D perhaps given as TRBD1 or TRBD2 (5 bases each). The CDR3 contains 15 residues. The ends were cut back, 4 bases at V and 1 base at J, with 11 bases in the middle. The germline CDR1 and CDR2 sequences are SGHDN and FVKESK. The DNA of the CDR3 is TGTGCCAGCAGCCCCGGGACCACATCCTACAATGAGCAGTTCTTC. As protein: CASSPGTTSYNEQFF.

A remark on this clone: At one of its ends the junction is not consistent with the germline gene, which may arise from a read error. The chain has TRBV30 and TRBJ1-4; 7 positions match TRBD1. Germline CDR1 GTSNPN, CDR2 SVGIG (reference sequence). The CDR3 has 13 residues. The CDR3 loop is CACAGTVNEKLFF. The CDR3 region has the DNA TGTGCCTGCGCAGGGACAGTTAATGAAAAGCTGTTTTTT.